Listed below are T cell receptor beta chains from one sample, sequenced in a study of blood T cell repertoires in COVID-19. Some clones are missing from TCRdb's copy, which holds only in-frame ones; the method was immunoSEQ multiplex PCR. The sample records 200,000 to 250,000 clones, about 88% being singletons. Specimen: peripheral blood. These TCRs come from a man aged 45-65 years with COVID-19, enrolled during active disease. Both conserved end residues are part of each CDR3. A D gene is named only where the DNA matches it firmly. Clone size appears in some rows only: once, few, many, or a class for an expanded clone.

>few|TRBJ2-4|TRBD1|TRBV5-4
CASSLKGAYIQYF
TGTGCCAGCAGCTTGAAGGGGGCGTACATTCAGTACTTC
>.|TRBJ2-5|.|TRBV6-5
CASNRGGSPETQYF
TGTGCCAGCAACAGGGGGGGATCCCCAGAGACCCAGTACTTC
>.|TRBJ1-5|.|TRBV7-9
CASSLGPDQPQHF
TGTGCCAGCAGCTTGGGGCCAGATCAGCCCCAGCATTTT
>.|TRBJ2-7|.|TRBV6-5
CASIVSGSYEQYF
TGTGCCAGCATCGTATCAGGATCCTACGAGCAGTACTTC
>.|TRBJ1-2|TRBD1|TRBV6-5
CASSYVRTGGNYGYTF
TGTGCCAGCAGTTACGTCAGGACAGGGGGCAACTATGGCTACACCTTC
>.|TRBJ2-1|.|TRBV3-1/TRBV3-2
CASSPSPNEQFF
TGTGCCAGCAGCCCGAGTCCCAATGAGCAGTTCTTC
>.|TRBJ1-6|.|TRBV3-1/TRBV3-2
CASSQEWAEGSPLHF
TGTGCCAGCAGCCAAGAATGGGCAGAGGGTTCACCCCTCCACTTT
>.|TRBJ2-1|TRBD2|TRBV19
CASSIGLTSGRRSEQFF
TGTGCCAGTAGTATAGGTCTAACTAGCGGGAGAAGGAGTGAGCAGTTCTTC
>.|TRBJ1-1|.|TRBV18
CASSPQRERFEAFF
TGTGCCAGCTCACCACAGCGGGAGAGATTTGAAGCTTTCTTT
>.|TRBJ1-1|TRBD1|TRBV6-5
CASHRGGTEAFF
TGTGCCAGCCACAGGGGTGGGACTGAAGCTTTCTTT
>.|TRBJ2-7|.|TRBV30
CAWSRETYEQYF
TGTGCCTGGAGTCGGGAAACCTACGAGCAGTACTTC
>.|TRBJ1-5|.|TRBV28
CASTYGSNQPQHF
TGTGCCAGCACCTACGGTAGCAATCAGCCCCAGCATTTT
>.|TRBJ1-1|.|TRBV28
CASSFQGISEVFF
TGTGCCAGCAGTTTCCAGGGAATCTCTGAAGTGTTCTTT
>.|TRBJ2-3|.|TRBV9
CASQRAGRDDTQYF
TGTGCCAGCCAACGCGCGGGGCGGGACGATACGCAGTATTTT
>.|TRBJ2-5|TRBD2|TRBV3-1/TRBV3-2
CASSLGTSGGFETQYF
TGTGCCAGCAGCCTTGGGACTAGCGGGGGGTTTGAGACCCAGTACTTC
>once|TRBJ1-3|TRBD1|TRBV30
CAWSPTGSGNTIYF
TGTGCCTGGAGTCCGACAGGGTCTGGAAACACCATATATTTT
>.|TRBJ2-3|TRBD1|TRBV18
CASSNQGTGVTDTQYF
TGTGCCAGCTCGAACCAAGGGACAGGGGTTACAGATACGCAGTATTTT
>.|TRBJ1-5|TRBD1|TRBV30
CACNRGGQPQHF
TGTGCCTGCAACAGGGGAGGTCAGCCCCAGCATTTT
>few|TRBJ1-5|TRBD1|TRBV4-1
CASSGGAGGPQHF
TGCGCCAGCAGCGGTGGAGCAGGGGGGCCCCAGCATTTT
>.|TRBJ2-2|.|TRBV18
CASSWQGFDTGELFF
TGTGCCAGCTCATGGCAGGGTTTTGACACCGGGGAGCTGTTTTTT
>.|TRBJ2-1|.|TRBV7-7
CASSLDRGGEQFF
TGTGCTAGCAGCTTAGACCGCGGCGGCGAGCAGTTCTTC
>.|TRBJ2-7|.|TRBV5-4
CASSFTRENEQYF
TGTGCCAGCAGCTTTACTAGGGAGAACGAGCAGTACTTC
>few|TRBJ1-5|TRBD1|TRBV6-5
CASRTGVQPQHF
TGTGCCAGCAGGACAGGGGTGCAGCCCCAGCATTTT
>.|TRBJ2-5|TRBD2|TRBV24-1
CATSDGTSGVQETQYF
TGTGCCACCAGTGATGGGACTAGCGGGGTACAAGAGACCCAGTACTTC
>.|TRBJ2-3|TRBD2|TRBV7-9
CVAGSTDTQYF
TGCGTAGCGGGTAGCACAGATACGCAGTATTTT
>.|TRBJ2-5|.|TRBV5-1
CASRLDNQETQYF
TGCGCCAGCAGGCTTGACAACCAAGAGACCCAGTACTTC
>few|TRBJ1-1|.|TRBV5-5
CASSPRGGVNTEAFF
TGTGCCAGCAGCCCTCGGGGGGGGGTGAACACTGAAGCTTTCTTT
>.|TRBJ1-5|.|TRBV7-8
CASRLEDGQPQHF
TGTGCCAGCAGGCTAGAGGATGGCCAGCCCCAGCATTTT
>once|TRBJ2-5|.|TRBV5-1
CASSLWSSAPGEETQYF
TGCGCCAGCAGCTTGTGGTCGTCGGCCCCGGGGGAAGAGACCCAGTACTTC
>.|TRBJ1-4|.|TRBV27
CASSLLGGVNEKLFF
TGTGCCAGCAGTTTATTGGGGGGGGTCAATGAAAAACTGTTTTTT
>few|TRBJ1-3|.|TRBV5-1
CASSLDGGNTIYF
TGCGCCAGCAGCTTGGATGGAGGCAACACCATATATTTT
>.|TRBJ1-2|TRBD1|TRBV5-6
CASSFVGAGGDPNYGYTF
TGTGCCAGCAGCTTTGTGGGGGCAGGGGGCGACCCTAACTATGGCTACACCTTC
>.|TRBJ2-7|TRBD1|TRBV2
CASSRETGLEQYF
TGTGCCAGCAGTCGAGAGACAGGGCTCGAGCAGTACTTC
>.|TRBJ2-3|.|TRBV28
CASSLSSAQVISDTQYF
TGTGCCAGCAGTTTATCCTCTGCACAGGTGATTTCAGATACGCAGTATTTT
>.|TRBJ1-5|.|TRBV6-2/TRBV6-3
CASSYTTVFNQPQHF
TGTGCCAGCAGTTACACGACAGTGTTCAATCAGCCCCAGCATTTT
>.|TRBJ2-1|TRBD2|TRBV11-2
CASSLGLAGGPNEQFF
TGTGCCAGCAGCTTAGGGCTAGCGGGAGGGCCGAATGAGCAGTTCTTC
>.|TRBJ1-1|TRBD1|TRBV28
CASRPGQVLNTEAFF
TGTGCCAGCAGACCGGGACAGGTTTTGAACACTGAAGCTTTCTTT
>.|TRBJ1-4|.|TRBV28
CASGTGFGEKLFF
TGTGCCAGCGGTACAGGGTTTGGCGAAAAACTGTTTTTT
>.|TRBJ2-3|TRBD1|TRBV27
CASRGQGRSTDTQYF
TGTGCCAGCAGGGGACAGGGCCGAAGCACAGATACGCAGTATTTT
>once|TRBJ2-1|.|TRBV27
CALARNNEQFF
TGTGCCCTAGCAAGGAACAATGAGCAGTTCTTC
>.|TRBJ1-1|TRBD1|TRBV29-1
CSVLRQGLSEAFF
TGCAGCGTCCTAAGACAGGGTCTCTCTGAAGCTTTCTTT
>once|TRBJ2-2|.|TRBV7-6
CASSLDERWGGGELFF
TGTGCCAGCAGCTTAGACGAGCGCTGGGGCGGCGGGGAGCTGTTTTTT
>few|TRBJ2-1|.|TRBV2
CASSEADMVDEQFF
TGTGCCAGCAGTGAAGCGGACATGGTGGATGAGCAGTTCTTC
>once|TRBJ1-1|.|TRBV6-2/TRBV6-3
CASTPRRGLNTEAFF
TGTGCCAGCACCCCTAGAAGGGGTTTGAACACTGAAGCTTTCTTT
>.|TRBJ1-6|.|TRBV27
CASSDTLASSYNSPLHF
TGTGCCAGCAGCGATACACTTGCTAGCTCCTATAATTCACCCCTCCACTTT